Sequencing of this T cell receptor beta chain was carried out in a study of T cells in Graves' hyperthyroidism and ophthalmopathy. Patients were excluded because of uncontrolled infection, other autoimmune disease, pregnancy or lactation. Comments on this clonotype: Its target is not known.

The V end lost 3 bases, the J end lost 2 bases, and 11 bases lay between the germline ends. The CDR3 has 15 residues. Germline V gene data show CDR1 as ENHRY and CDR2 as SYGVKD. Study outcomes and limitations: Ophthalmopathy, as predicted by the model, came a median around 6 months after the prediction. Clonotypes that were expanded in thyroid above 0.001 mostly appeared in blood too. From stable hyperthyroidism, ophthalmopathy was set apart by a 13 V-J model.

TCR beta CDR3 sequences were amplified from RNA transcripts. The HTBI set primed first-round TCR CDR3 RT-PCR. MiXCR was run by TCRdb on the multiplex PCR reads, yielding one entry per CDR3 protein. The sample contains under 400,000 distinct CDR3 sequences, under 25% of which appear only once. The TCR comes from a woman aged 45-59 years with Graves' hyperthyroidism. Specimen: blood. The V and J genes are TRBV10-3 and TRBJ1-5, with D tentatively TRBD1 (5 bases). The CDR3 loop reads CAISDFQGGNQPQHF. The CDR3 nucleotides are TGTGCCATCAGTGATTTCCAGGGAGGCAATCAGCCCCAGCATTTT.